This entry lists 30 T cell receptor beta chains sequenced from one sample in a study of spatial heterogeneity in lung cancer. TCRdb recomputed calls from the 5' RACE reads with MiXCR, one row per CDR3 protein. The sample has more than 35,000 distinct CDR3 sequences, less than 5.5% seen once. The time point: sample taken at primary tumor resection. In each case, whole RNA from tumor, nontumor lung or frozen PBMC was sequenced unsorted. The sequenced sample was PBMCs, obtained at surgery. The receptors come from a female donor with early-stage non-small cell lung cancer.

The V call is TRBV30, the J call TRBJ2-7; the match to TRBD2 covers 9 bases. The CDR3 is 16 amino acids. V lost 0 bases, J lost 3 bases, and 9 bases stayed unmatched. Germline V gives CDR1 GTSNPN, CDR2 SVGIG (reference sequence). The CDR3 sequence: CAWSVPAGGPIYEQYF. The CDR3 region has the DNA TGTGCCTGGAGTGTACCAGCGGGAGGTCCCATCTACGAGCAGTACTTC. The whole variable domain, filled in from reference TRBV30 and TRBJ2-7, reads SQTIHQWPATLVQPVGSPLSLECTVEGTSNPNLYWYRQAAGRGLQLLFYSVGIGQISSEVPQNLSASRPQDRQFILSSKKLLLSDSGFYLCAWSVPAGGPIYEQYFGPGTRLTVT.

In its sample, this clonotype was seen many times. The gene calls are TRBV5-6 and TRBJ1-2; 7 bases are shared with TRBD1. Germline V lookup: CDR1 SGHDT, CDR2 YYEEEE. V was clipped by 2 bases and J by 0 bases; unmatched bases: 4. The CDR3 consists of 15 residues. The CDR3 reads CASSFKDRPNYGYTF. CDR3 sequence (DNA): TGTGCCAGCAGCTTTAAGGACAGGCCTAACTATGGCTACACCTTC.

This clonotype was seen a few times. V is TRBV2 and J is TRBJ2-1; 9 bases align to TRBD2. The junction had 12 bases not matched to a gene; V was cut back by 6 bases and J by 9 bases. Germline V gene data show CDR1 as SNHLY and CDR2 as FYNNEI. This CDR3 is 15 amino acids long. The DNA for the CDR3 is TGTGCCAGCAGCCTGTGGCTAGCGGGAAGCGGTGAGCAGTTCTTC. This codes for CASSLWLAGSGEQFF.

This clonotype was counted a few times. This chain links TRBV18 with TRBJ2-1; no firm D call. The CDR3 is made up of 14 amino acids. Between the trimmed V and J ends, which lost 1 base and 7 bases, there was a span of 11 bases. Germline CDR1 is KGHSH and CDR2 is LQKENI. The CDR3 coding sequence is TGTGCCAGCTCACCACAACAGTCTGGGAATGAGCAGTTCTTC. This sequence encodes CASSPQQSGNEQFF. The whole variable domain, filled in from reference TRBV18 and TRBJ2-1, reads NAGVMQNPRHLVRRRGQEARLRCSPMKGHSHVYWYRQLPEEGLKFMVYLQKENIIDESGMPKERFSAEFPKEGPSILRIQQVVRGDSAAYFCASSPQQSGNEQFFGPGTRLTVL.

The table lists this clonotype with a few counts. The V gene is TRBV7-9, the J gene TRBJ2-3; D is perhaps TRBD2 (5 bases). There are 15 residues in the CDR3. Germline V gene sequence: CDR1 SEHNR, CDR2 FQNEAQ (reference sequence). Trimming stripped 1 base from V and 9 bases from J, with 17 bases between. CDR3 protein: CASSLGGVIEGTQYF. Written as DNA, the CDR3 is TGTGCCAGCAGCTTAGGGGGTGTAATCGAGGGCACGCAGTATTTT. Full variable domain (remainder filled in from reference TRBV7-9 and TRBJ2-3): DTGVSQNPRHKITKRGQNVTFRCDPISEHNRLYWYRQTLGQGPEFLTYFQNEAQLEKSRLLSDRFSAERPKGSFSTLEIQRTEQGDSAMYLCASSLGGVIEGTQYFGPGTRLTVL.

The rearrangement uses TRBV1 and TRBJ2-5; no DNA check was done on the table's D call, TRBD1. TRBV1 is listed as a pseudogene. CDR3 length equals 15 residues. The CDR3 region is CTSSQDRGAQETQYF. CDR3 DNA sequence: TGCACCAGCAGCCAAGATCGCGGGGCCCAAGAGACCCAGTACTTC.

This clonotype was recorded at least ten times. This chain links TRBV29-1 with TRBJ2-5; D possibly corresponds to TRBD2 (5 bases). Germline CDR1 is SQVTM and CDR2 is ANQGSEA. The V end lost 4 bases, the J end lost 1 base, and 13 bases lay between the germline ends. The CDR3 spans 14 residues. CDR3 DNA sequence: TGCAGCGTTGGAGGGAACGTGTTCCAAGAGACCCAGTACTTC. Its translation is CSVGGNVFQETQYF. The full variable domain, rest sourced from reference TRBV29-1 and TRBJ2-5, is SAVISQKPSRDICQRGTSLTIQCQVDSQVTMMFWYRQQPGQSLTLIATANQGSEATYESGFVIDKFPISRPNLTFSTLTVSNMSPEDSSIYLCSVGGNVFQETQYFGPGTRLLVL.

This chain uses TRBV9 with TRBJ2-7, with D possibly matching TRBD2 (5 bases). Per germline, CDR1 SGDLS and CDR2 YYNGEE. V lost 0 bases, J lost 3 bases, and 13 bases lay in between. The CDR3 has 15 residues. Here the CDR3 reads CASSVGGLTHYEQYF. The CDR3 DNA follows: TGTGCCAGCAGCGTAGGAGGGCTGACTCACTACGAGCAGTACTTC. Based on the CDR3 plus reference TRBV9 and TRBJ2-7, the full variable domain is DSGVTQTPKHLITATGQRVTLRCSPRSGDLSVYWYQQSLDQGLQFLIQYYNGEERAKGNILERFSAQQFPDLHSELNLSSLELGDSALYFCASSVGGLTHYEQYFGPGTRLTVT.

There are many counts of this clonotype. The V gene is TRBV7-2, the J gene TRBJ2-3; TRBD2 matches 10 bases. With V trimmed by 2 bases and J by 2 bases, 10 bases remained unmatched. The CDR3 spans 18 residues. Germline V gene lookup returns CDR1 SGHTA and CDR2 FQGNSA. Here the CDR3 reads CASSLLAGGPAYTDTQYF. CDR3 nucleotide sequence: TGTGCCAGCAGCTTATTAGCGGGAGGACCGGCATACACAGATACGCAGTATTTT. Combining the CDR3 with reference TRBV7-2 and TRBJ2-3 gives the whole variable domain GAGVSQSPSNKVTEKGKDVELRCDPISGHTALYWYRQSLGQGLEFLIYFQGNSAPDKSGLPSDRFSAERTGGSVSTLTIQRTQQEDSAVYLCASSLLAGGPAYTDTQYFGPGTRLTVL.

The chain combines TRBV10-2 with TRBJ2-1; D unclear. Germline V lookup: CDR1 WSHSY, CDR2 SAAADI. CDR3 length equals 11 residues. Trimming took 7 bases from V and 5 from J, leaving 6 bases between them. CDR3 protein: CASNNNNEQFF. The CDR3 DNA is TGCGCCAGCAATAATAACAATGAGCAGTTCTTC.

This clonotype was counted at least ten times. This chain uses TRBV4-1 with TRBJ1-3; D unresolved. This CDR3 has 17 amino acids. V was trimmed by 0 bases and J by 2 bases, leaving 14 bases between them. CDR1 and CDR2 from the germline V gene are MGHRA and YSYEKL. CDR3 protein: CASSQDLRGFAGNTIYF. The CDR3 region has the DNA TGCGCCAGCAGCCAAGATTTGAGAGGGTTTGCTGGAAACACCATATATTTT.

This clonotype showed up many times. The genes are TRBV5-6 and TRBJ2-3, with D uncertain. CDR1 is SGHDT and CDR2 is YYEEEE in the germline V gene. V was clipped by 2 bases and J by 3 bases, with 7 bases between them. The CDR3 has 13 amino acids. The CDR3 protein is CASSLGRTDTQYF. The CDR3, as DNA: TGTGCCAGCAGCTTAGGGCGAACAGATACGCAGTATTTT.

This chain connects TRBV6-5 to TRBJ1-4; a weak D match, TRBD1 (6 bases). V lost 2 bases, J lost 8 bases, and 15 bases lay in between. Germline V gives CDR1 MNHEY, CDR2 SVGAGI. This CDR3 region has 15 residues. Here the CDR3 DNA reads TGTGCCAGCAGTTACCGCCGGGGGCGCGGGGAAAAACTGTTTTTT. Translation gives CASSYRRGRGEKLFF.

The sample holds many counts of this clonotype. This rearrangement joins TRBV20-1 to TRBJ1-5; perhaps TRBD1 as D (5 bases). The CDR3 covers 16 residues. V was clipped by 0 bases and J by 2 bases, with 14 bases between them. The germline CDR1 and CDR2 sequences are DFQATT and SNEGSKA (reference sequence). The CDR3 spells CSARDQSRDGNQPQHF. CDR3 bases: TGCAGTGCTAGAGATCAGTCCAGGGATGGCAATCAGCCCCAGCATTTT.

The CDR3 DNA reads TGTGCCAGCAGGGAGCCGACAGGGGAGGCCGGGGAGCTGTTTTTT. The encoded protein is CASREPTGEAGELFF. The chain uses TRBV12-3 or TRBV12-4 and TRBJ2-2, with 8 bases identical to TRBD1. V was pared by 6 bases and J by 6 bases, with 9 bases of the junction left unmatched. The CDR3 has 15 amino acids.

There are many counts of this clonotype. V usage is TRBV5-5 and J usage is TRBJ2-1, with D possibly matching TRBD2 (5 bases). Germline CDR1 is SGHKS and CDR2 is YYEKEE (reference sequence). V shed 0 bases and J shed 6 bases, with 10 bases lying between them. The CDR3 totals 14 residues. For the CDR3, the DNA is TGTGCCAGCAGCTTGGGAGGGTTCGGCAATGAGCAGTTCTTC. It specifies CASSLGGFGNEQFF.

This clonotype was detected many times. Here the CDR3 DNA reads TGTGCCAGCAGAAACGATGCAACTAATGAAAAACTGTTTTTT. Translated, it gives CASRNDATNEKLFF. The chain couples TRBV6-6 to TRBJ1-4; D gene uncertain. The germline V gene encodes CDR1 MNHNY and CDR2 SVGAGI (reference sequence). The length of the CDR3 is 14 residues. V lost 6 bases, J lost 0 bases, and 8 bases lay in between.

This clonotype was found many times. The rearrangement links TRBV7-2 to TRBJ2-7, with TRBD1 matching over 9 bases. CDR1 is SGHTA, CDR2 FQGNSA, per germline. The CDR3 covers 14 residues. The V segment lost 3 bases and the J segment 2 bases; nucleotides outside the gene matches: 2. The CDR3 protein is CASSLDRGPYEQYF. Here the CDR3 DNA reads TGTGCCAGCAGCTTGGACAGGGGCCCCTACGAGCAGTACTTC. The variable domain in full, completed from reference TRBV7-2 and TRBJ2-7, reads GAGVSQSPSNKVTEKGKDVELRCDPISGHTALYWYRQSLGQGLEFLIYFQGNSAPDKSGLPSDRFSAERTGGSVSTLTIQRTQQEDSAVYLCASSLDRGPYEQYFGPGTRLTVT.

The rearrangement joins TRBV19 to TRBJ2-1; 9 bases are shared with TRBD1. CDR1 LNHDA and CDR2 SQIVND come from the germline V gene (reference sequence). CDR3 length equals 14 residues. V trimming: 4 bases; J trimming: 7 bases; junction bases outside the gene matches: 5. The CDR3 sequence is CASSRDRVTNEQFF. CDR3 bases: TGTGCCAGTAGTAGGGACAGGGTCACGAATGAGCAGTTCTTC.

The chain joins TRBV20-1 to TRBJ2-7, with a possible D match to TRBD1 (5 bases). The germline CDR1 and CDR2 sequences are DFQATT and SNEGSKA (reference sequence). V was cut by 7 bases and J by 5 bases, with 24 bases left in between. The CDR3 loop spans 15 amino acids. The CDR3 DNA is TGCAGTGTGTCTCGCCCCGTTGGGTGGGGCGACGAGCAGTACTTC. This encodes CSVSRPVGWGDEQYF.

This clonotype was seen at least ten times. V and J are TRBV20-1 and TRBJ1-4; D is unclear. With 3 bases removed from V and 0 bases from J, the gap between germline ends came to 5 bases. The CDR3 totals 13 residues. Germline values: CDR1 DFQATT, CDR2 SNEGSKA (reference sequence). CDR3: CSARDATNEKLFF. CDR3 DNA sequence: TGCAGTGCTAGGGATGCAACTAATGAAAAACTGTTTTTT.

This clonotype was found many times. The rearrangement links TRBV7-2 to TRBJ2-5, with no clear D. The germline CDR1 and CDR2 sequences are SGHTA and FQGNSA. This CDR3 has 11 residues. V was clipped by 4 bases and J by 5 bases, with 5 bases between them. CDR3 nucleotide sequence: TGTGCCAGCAGCTACTATGAGACCCAGTACTTC. Residues: CASSYYETQYF.

This clonotype was counted ten times or more. The V gene is TRBV2, the J gene TRBJ2-7; tentative D call: TRBD2 (5 bases). Between the trimmed V and J ends, which lost 7 bases and 0 bases, there was a span of 13 bases. Germline values: CDR1 SNHLY, CDR2 FYNNEI. CDR3 length: 14 amino acids. The CDR3 sequence is CASKERGSSYEQYF. The CDR3 nucleotides are TGTGCCAGCAAAGAACGGGGTAGCTCCTACGAGCAGTACTTC.

This clonotype was seen at least ten times. The rearrangement links TRBV7-6 to TRBJ1-1, with D uncertain. Germline CDR1 reads SGHVS; CDR2 reads FNYEAQ. Trimming took 5 bases from V and 6 from J, leaving 7 bases between them. The CDR3 loop spans 11 amino acids. CDR3 nucleotide sequence: TGTGCCAGCAGCGTTGGATCTGAAGCTTTCTTT. This encodes CASSVGSEAFF. The full variable domain, in which reference TRBV7-6 and TRBJ1-1 provide the parts outside the CDR3, is GAGVSQSPRYKVTKRGQDVALRCDPISGHVSLYWYRQALGQGPEFLTYFNYEAQQDKSGLPNDRFSAERPEGSISTLTIQRTEQRDSAMYRCASSVGSEAFFGQGTRLTVV.

This clonotype occurred many times. The chain is built from TRBV5-1 and TRBJ2-7, with 8 bases lining up with TRBD1. V was clipped by 0 bases and J by 12 bases; unmatched bases: 8. The CDR3 totals 13 residues. Germline V lookup: CDR1 SGHRS, CDR2 YFSETQ. DNA for the CDR3: TGCGCCAGCAGCTTGGAAAGGACAGGGTTGATGTACTTC. Translation: CASSLERTGLMYF. The full variable domain, its missing parts supplied by reference TRBV5-1 and TRBJ2-7, is KAGVTQTPRYLIKTRGQQVTLSCSPISGHRSVSWYQQTPGQGLQFLFEYFSETQRNKGNFPGRFSGRQFSNSRSEMNVSTLELGDSALYLCASSLERTGLMYFGPGTRLTVT.

In this sample, this clonotype turned up many times. The chain's CDR3 is CASSYGGYNEQFF. CDR3 nucleotides: TGTGCCAGCAGCTACGGAGGTTACAATGAGCAGTTCTTC. The chain joins TRBV3-1 to TRBJ2-1; a weak D match, TRBD2 (5 bases). The V and J ends lost 5 bases and 4 bases respectively, with 9 bases between them. The CDR3 totals 13 residues. Germline V gives CDR1 LGHDT, CDR2 YNNKEL (reference sequence).

This clonotype was recorded a few times. The chain recombines TRBV10-2 with TRBJ2-1; D might be TRBD1 or TRBD2, each matching 5 bases. CDR3 size: 12 residues. Germline assignment: CDR1 WSHSY and CDR2 SAAADI. CDR3 in amino acids: CQTRGTYNEQFF. CDR3 coding DNA: TGCCAAACTAGGGGAACCTACAATGAGCAGTTCTTC.

The sample holds a few counts of this clonotype. This rearrangement joins TRBV7-6 to TRBJ2-1, with D uncertain. Germline CDR1 SGHVS, CDR2 FNYEAQ. This CDR3 spans 14 amino acids. Trimming removed 6 bases from V and 4 bases from J, with 13 bases in between. This CDR3 reads CASRRTSSYNEQFF. As DNA, the CDR3 is TGTGCCAGCAGACGGACCTCTAGTTACAATGAGCAGTTCTTC. Full variable domain (outside the CDR3, taken from reference TRBV7-6 and TRBJ2-1): GAGVSQSPRYKVTKRGQDVALRCDPISGHVSLYWYRQALGQGPEFLTYFNYEAQQDKSGLPNDRFSAERPEGSISTLTIQRTEQRDSAMYRCASRRTSSYNEQFFGPGTRLTVL.

This clonotype was seen a few times. The chain joins TRBV20-1 to TRBJ1-2, with 7 positions matching TRBD1. The V gene's germline CDR1 is DFQATT and CDR2 SNEGSKA (reference sequence). This CDR3 contains 15 residues. V dropped 6 bases and J dropped 4; count of bases not matched to a gene: 14. The CDR3 bases are TGCAGTGCCACGGAGGGGGCAGGGGGACCCTATGGCTACACCTTC. Its protein product is CSATEGAGGPYGYTF.

This clonotype was picked up many times. V gene TRBV12-3 or TRBV12-4 combines with J gene TRBJ2-7; D is ambiguous. V was trimmed by 2 bases and J by 7 bases, leaving 12 bases between them. This CDR3 spans 13 amino acids. In DNA, the CDR3 is TGTGCCAGCAGTTTATATCTCCGTGGAGAGCAGTACTTC. Translating it yields CASSLYLRGEQYF.